These 4 T cell receptor beta chains came from one sample sequenced in a study of T cells in Graves' hyperthyroidism and ophthalmopathy. RNA transcripts served as the template for amplifying TCR beta CDR3 regions. First-round RT-PCR targeting the TCR CDR3 was performed with the HTBI primer set. TCRdb independently ran MiXCR on the multiplex PCR reads; one entry per CDR3 protein. The sample includes about 610,000 distinct CDR3 sequences, roughly 14% of them seen just once. Sequences were obtained from blood. These receptors came from a woman in her forties with Graves' ophthalmopathy.

This clonotype has a handful of counts. This rearrangement joins TRBV14 to TRBJ2-5; D is unresolved. Germline CDR1 and CDR2: SGHDN and FVKESK. The CDR3 loop spans 13 amino acids. V lost 4 bases to trimming and J lost 5 bases, with 11 bases between them. The CDR3: CASSPLTLETQYF. The CDR3 DNA is TGTGCCAGCAGCCCCTTAACGTTGGAGACCCAGTACTTC.

The CDR3 nucleotides are TGTGCCAGCAGATTACAGGGGGCTCTGACCGGGGAGCTGTTTTTT. The encoded protein is CASRLQGALTGELFF. This rearrangement joins TRBV6-5 to TRBJ2-2; 9 bases align to TRBD1. Looked up from germline, CDR1 is MNHEY and CDR2 is SVGAGI. V shed 6 bases and J 5 bases; nucleotides not matched to a gene: 7. This CDR3 has 15 residues.

This clonotype has ten or more counts. The chain recombines TRBV29-1 with TRBJ2-7; tentative D call: TRBD1 (5 bases). The V and J ends lost 8 bases and 5 bases respectively, with 16 bases between them. The CDR3 loop spans 12 amino acids. The germline CDR1 and CDR2 sequences are SQVTM and ANQGSEA. This CDR3 is CSTLQAFDEQYF. CDR3 nucleotide sequence: TGCAGCACCCTACAGGCCTTCGACGAGCAGTACTTC.

This sequence joins TRBV28 and TRBJ1-5; D gene unclear. The CDR3 loop spans 12 amino acids. Germline CDR1 MDHEN, CDR2 SYDVKM. Between the trimmed V and J ends, which lost 6 bases and 9 bases, there was a span of 12 bases. The CDR3 DNA reads as TGTGCCAGCAGCTTGGAAGTGGGGCCCCAGCATTTT. The encoded protein is CASSLEVGPQHF.